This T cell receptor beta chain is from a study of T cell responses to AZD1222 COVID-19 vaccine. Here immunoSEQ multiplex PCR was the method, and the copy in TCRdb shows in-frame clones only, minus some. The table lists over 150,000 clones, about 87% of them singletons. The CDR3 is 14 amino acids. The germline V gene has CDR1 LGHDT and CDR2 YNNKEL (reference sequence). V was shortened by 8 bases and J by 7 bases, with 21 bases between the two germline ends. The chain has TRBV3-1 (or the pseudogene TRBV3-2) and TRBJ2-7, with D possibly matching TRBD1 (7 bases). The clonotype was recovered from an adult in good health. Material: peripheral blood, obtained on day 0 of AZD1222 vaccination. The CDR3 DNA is TGTGCCAGCGGAGGGGACAGCTACGGTGGGGAGCAGTACTTC. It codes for CASGGDSYGGEQYF.